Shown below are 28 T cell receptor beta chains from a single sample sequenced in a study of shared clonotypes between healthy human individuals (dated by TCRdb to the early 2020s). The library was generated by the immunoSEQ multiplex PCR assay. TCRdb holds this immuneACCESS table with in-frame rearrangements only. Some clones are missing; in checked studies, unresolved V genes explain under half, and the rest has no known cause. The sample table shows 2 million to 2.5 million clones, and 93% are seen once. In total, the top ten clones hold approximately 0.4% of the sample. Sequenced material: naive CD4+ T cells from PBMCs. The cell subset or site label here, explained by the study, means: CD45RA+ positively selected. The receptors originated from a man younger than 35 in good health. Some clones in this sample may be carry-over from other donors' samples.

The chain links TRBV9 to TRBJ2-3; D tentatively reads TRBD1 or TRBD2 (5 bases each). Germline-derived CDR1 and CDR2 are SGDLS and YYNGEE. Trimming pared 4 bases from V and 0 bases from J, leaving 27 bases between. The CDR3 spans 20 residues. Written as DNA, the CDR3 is TGTGCCAGCAGCCGCGGGTCCGGGACCGAAGGGTCCATAAGCACAGATACGCAGTATTTT. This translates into CASSRGSGTEGSISTDTQYF.

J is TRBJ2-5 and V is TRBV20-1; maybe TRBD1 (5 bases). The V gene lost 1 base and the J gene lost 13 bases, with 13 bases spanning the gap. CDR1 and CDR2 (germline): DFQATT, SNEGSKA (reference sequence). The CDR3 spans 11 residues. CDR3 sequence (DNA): TGCAGTGCTAGAGCAGGGATCCCGCCGTACTTC. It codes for CSARAGIPPYF.

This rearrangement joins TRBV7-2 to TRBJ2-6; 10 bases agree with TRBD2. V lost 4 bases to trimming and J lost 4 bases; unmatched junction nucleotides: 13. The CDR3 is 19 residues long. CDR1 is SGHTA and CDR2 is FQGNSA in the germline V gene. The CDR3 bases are TGTGCCAGCAGCTCAGGACTAGCGGTAGGGGTATCCGGGGCCAACGTCCTGACTTTC. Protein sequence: CASSSGLAVGVSGANVLTF.

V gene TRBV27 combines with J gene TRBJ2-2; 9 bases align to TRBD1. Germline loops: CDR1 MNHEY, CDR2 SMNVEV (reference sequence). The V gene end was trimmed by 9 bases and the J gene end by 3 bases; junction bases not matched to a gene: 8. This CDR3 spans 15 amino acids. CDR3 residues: CASALRTGDTGELFF. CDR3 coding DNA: TGTGCCAGTGCACTTCGGACAGGGGACACCGGGGAGCTGTTTTTT.

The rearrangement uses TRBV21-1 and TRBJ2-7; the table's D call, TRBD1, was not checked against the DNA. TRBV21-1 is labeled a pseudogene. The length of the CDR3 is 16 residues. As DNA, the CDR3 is TGTGCCAGCAGCACCCTCTCCGGACAGGGGAGGGACGAGCAGTACTTC. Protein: CASSTLSGQGRDEQYF.

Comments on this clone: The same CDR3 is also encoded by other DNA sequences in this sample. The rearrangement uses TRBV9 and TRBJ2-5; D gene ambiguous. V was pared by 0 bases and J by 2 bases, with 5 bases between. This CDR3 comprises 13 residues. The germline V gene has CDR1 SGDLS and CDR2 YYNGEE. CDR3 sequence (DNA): TGTGCCAGCAGCGTAGGACATCAAGAGACCCAGTACTTC. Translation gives CASSVGHQETQYF.

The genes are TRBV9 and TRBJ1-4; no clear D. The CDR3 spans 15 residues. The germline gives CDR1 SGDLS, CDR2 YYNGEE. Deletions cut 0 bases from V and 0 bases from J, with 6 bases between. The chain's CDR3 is CASSVGSTTNEKLFF. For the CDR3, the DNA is TGTGCCAGCAGCGTAGGGTCCACAACTAATGAAAAACTGTTTTTT.

The CDR3 DNA reads TGTGCCAGCTCACCAATCGGGAGGGGTGATGATGAGCAGTTCTTC. This translates into CASSPIGRGDDEQFF. This chain uses TRBV18 with TRBJ2-1, with 8 bases matching TRBD2. The CDR3 has 15 residues. The germline V gene encodes CDR1 KGHSH and CDR2 LQKENI. The V segment lost 2 bases and the J segment 8 bases; nucleotides outside the gene matches: 8.

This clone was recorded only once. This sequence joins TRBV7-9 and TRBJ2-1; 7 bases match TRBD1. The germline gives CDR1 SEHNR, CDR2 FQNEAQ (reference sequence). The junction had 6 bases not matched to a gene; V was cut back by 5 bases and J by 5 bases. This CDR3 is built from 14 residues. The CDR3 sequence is CASSRQGRNNEQFF. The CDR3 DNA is TGTGCCAGCAGCAGACAGGGAAGAAACAATGAGCAGTTCTTC. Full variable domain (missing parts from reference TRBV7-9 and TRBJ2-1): DTGVSQNPRHKITKRGQNVTFRCDPISEHNRLYWYRQTLGQGPEFLTYFQNEAQLEKSRLLSDRFSAERPKGSFSTLEIQRTEQGDSAMYLCASSRQGRNNEQFFGPGTRLTVL.

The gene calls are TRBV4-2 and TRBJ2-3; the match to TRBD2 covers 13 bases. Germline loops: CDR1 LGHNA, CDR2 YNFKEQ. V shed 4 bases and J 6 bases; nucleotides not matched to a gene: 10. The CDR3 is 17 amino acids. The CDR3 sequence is CASSPVGTSGAVDTQYF. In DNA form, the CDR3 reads TGTGCCAGCAGCCCAGTTGGGACTAGCGGGGCGGTTGATACGCAGTATTTT.

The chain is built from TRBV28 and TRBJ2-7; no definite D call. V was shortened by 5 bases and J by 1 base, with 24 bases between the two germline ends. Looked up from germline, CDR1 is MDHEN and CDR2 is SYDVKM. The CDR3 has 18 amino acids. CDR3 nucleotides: TGTGCCAGCAGTCCGCCTCTTGGTGGGCGCGAATCTTCCTACGAGCAGTACTTC. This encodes CASSPPLGGRESSYEQYF.

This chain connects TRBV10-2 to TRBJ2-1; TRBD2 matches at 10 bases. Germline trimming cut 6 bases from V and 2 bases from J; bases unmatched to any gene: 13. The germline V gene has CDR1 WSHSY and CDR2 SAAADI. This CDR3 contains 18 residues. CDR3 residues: CASRPLNEREGPYNEQFF. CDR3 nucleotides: TGCGCCAGCAGGCCCCTTAATGAGCGGGAGGGCCCCTACAATGAGCAGTTCTTC.

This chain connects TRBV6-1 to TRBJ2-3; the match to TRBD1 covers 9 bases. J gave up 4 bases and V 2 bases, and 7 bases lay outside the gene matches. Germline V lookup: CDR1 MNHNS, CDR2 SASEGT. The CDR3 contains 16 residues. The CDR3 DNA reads TGTGCCAGCAGTGAATGGACAGGGGTATCGGCAGATACGCAGTATTTT. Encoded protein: CASSEWTGVSADTQYF.

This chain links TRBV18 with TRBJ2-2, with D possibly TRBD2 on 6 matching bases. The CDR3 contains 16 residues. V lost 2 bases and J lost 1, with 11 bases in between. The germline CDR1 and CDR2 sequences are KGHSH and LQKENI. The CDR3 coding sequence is TGTGCCAGCTCACCAAGCCAGGGAGGGAACACCGGGGAGCTGTTTTTT. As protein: CASSPSQGGNTGELFF. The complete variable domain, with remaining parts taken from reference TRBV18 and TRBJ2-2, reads NAGVMQNPRHLVRRRGQEARLRCSPMKGHSHVYWYRQLPEEGLKFMVYLQKENIIDESGMPKERFSAEFPKEGPSILRIQQVVRGDSAAYFCASSPSQGGNTGELFFGEGSRLTVL.

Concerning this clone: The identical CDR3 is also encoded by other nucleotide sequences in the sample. In nucleotides, the CDR3 is TGTGCCAGCAGCTTAACAGGGCGTAATCAGCCCCAGCATTTT. It is translated as CASSLTGRNQPQHF. This chain joins TRBV7-3 and TRBJ1-5; D gene unclear. Per germline, CDR1 SGHTA and CDR2 FQGTGA. The CDR3 spans 14 residues. V gave up 0 bases and J gave up 4 bases, with 7 bases separating them.

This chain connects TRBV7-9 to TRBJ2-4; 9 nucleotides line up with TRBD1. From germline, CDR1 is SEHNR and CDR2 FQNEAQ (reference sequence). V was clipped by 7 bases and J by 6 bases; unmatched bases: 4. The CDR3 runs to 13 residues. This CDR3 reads CASTQGARNIQYF. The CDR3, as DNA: TGTGCCAGCACACAGGGGGCAAGAAACATTCAGTACTTC. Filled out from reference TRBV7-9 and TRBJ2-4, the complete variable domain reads DTGVSQNPRHKITKRGQNVTFRCDPISEHNRLYWYRQTLGQGPEFLTYFQNEAQLEKSRLLSDRFSAERPKGSFSTLEIQRTEQGDSAMYLCASTQGARNIQYFGAGTRLSVL.

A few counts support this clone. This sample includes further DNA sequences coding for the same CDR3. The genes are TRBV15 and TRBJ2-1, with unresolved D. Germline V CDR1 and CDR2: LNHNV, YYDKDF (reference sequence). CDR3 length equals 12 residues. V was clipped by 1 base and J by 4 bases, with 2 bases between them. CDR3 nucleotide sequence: TGTGCCACCAGCAGAGGATACAATGAGCAGTTCTTC. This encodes CATSRGYNEQFF.

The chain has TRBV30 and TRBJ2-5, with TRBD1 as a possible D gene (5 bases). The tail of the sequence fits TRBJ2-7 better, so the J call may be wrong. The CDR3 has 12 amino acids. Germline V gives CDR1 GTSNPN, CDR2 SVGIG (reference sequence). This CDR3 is CAWDRDSYEQYF. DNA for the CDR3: TGTGCCTGGGACAGAGATTCCTACGAGCAGTACTTC.

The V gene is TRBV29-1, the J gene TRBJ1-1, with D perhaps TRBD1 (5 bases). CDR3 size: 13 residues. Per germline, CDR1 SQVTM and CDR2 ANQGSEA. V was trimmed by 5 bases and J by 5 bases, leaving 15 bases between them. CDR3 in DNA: TGCAGCGTTCAAGGAGGGGATTTGACTGAAGCTTTCTTT. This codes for CSVQGGDLTEAFF.

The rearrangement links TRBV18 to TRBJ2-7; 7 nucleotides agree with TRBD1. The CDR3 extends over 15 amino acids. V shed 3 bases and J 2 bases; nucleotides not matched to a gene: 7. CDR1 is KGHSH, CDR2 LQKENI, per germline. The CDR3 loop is CASSPITGATYEQYF. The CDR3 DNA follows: TGTGCCAGCTCACCCATAACAGGGGCCACCTACGAGCAGTACTTC.

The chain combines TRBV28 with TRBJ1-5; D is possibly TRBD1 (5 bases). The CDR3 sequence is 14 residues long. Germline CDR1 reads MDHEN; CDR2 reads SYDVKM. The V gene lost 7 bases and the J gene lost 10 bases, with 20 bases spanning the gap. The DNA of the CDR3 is TGTGCCAGCACAATTCAGGGCCCTCTTACACCCCAGCATTTT. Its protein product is CASTIQGPLTPQHF.

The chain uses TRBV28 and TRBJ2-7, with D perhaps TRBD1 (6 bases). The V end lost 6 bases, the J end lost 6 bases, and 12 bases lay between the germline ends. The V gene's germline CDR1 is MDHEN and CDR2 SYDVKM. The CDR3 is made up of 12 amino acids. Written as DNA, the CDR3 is TGTGCCAGCAGATTACAGGGACCCGAGCAGTACTTC. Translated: CASRLQGPEQYF.

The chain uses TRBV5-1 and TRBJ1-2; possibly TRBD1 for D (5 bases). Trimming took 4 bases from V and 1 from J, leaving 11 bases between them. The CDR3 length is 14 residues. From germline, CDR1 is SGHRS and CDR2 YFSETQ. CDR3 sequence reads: CASSQGTVNYGYTF. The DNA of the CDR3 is TGCGCCAGCAGCCAGGGCACCGTTAACTATGGCTACACCTTC.

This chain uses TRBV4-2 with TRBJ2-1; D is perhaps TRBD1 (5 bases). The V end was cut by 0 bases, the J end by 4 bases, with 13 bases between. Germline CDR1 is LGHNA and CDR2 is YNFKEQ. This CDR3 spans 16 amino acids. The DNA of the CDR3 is TGTGCCAGCAGCCAAGAGGACACTATGAAATACAATGAGCAGTTCTTC. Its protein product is CASSQEDTMKYNEQFF.

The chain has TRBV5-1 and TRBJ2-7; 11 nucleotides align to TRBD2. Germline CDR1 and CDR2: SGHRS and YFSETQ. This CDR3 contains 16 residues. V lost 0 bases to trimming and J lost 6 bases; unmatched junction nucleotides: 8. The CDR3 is CASSLGLAGSPLEQYF. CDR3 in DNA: TGCGCCAGCAGCTTGGGACTAGCGGGATCCCCCCTCGAGCAGTACTTC.

DNA of the CDR3: TGTGCCAGCAGCCGCCAAGCCAATCAGCCCCAGCATTTT. Residues: CASSRQANQPQHF. The chain links TRBV4-2 to TRBJ1-5; no reliable D call. Per germline, CDR1 LGHNA and CDR2 YNFKEQ. V was pared by 4 bases and J by 3 bases, with 7 bases between. The CDR3 contains 13 residues.

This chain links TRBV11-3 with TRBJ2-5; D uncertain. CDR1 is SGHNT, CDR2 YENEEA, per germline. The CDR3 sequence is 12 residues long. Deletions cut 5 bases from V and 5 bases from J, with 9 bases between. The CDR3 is CASSPAGETQYF. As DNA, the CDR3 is TGTGCCAGCAGCCCCGCCGGTGAGACCCAGTACTTC.

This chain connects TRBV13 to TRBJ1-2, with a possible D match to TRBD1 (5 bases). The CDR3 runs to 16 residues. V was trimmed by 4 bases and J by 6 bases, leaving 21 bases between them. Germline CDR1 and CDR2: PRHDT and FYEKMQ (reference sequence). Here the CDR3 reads CASSSQGDTNRDGYTF. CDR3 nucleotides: TGTGCCAGCAGCTCCCAGGGTGACACAAACCGGGATGGCTACACCTTC.